The rows below give T cell receptor beta chains drawn from one sample of a study of T cell responses to AZD1222 COVID-19 vaccine. Clones were sequenced by immunoSEQ multiplex PCR, and TCRdb holds only the in-frame ones, with some missing. The data hold 130,000 or so clones, with 90% observed a single time. The source material was peripheral blood, sampled 28 days after the second dose of the MenACWY control vaccine. The source is an adult who received the MenACWY meningococcal vaccine as a control. CDR3s leave out the opening cysteine and the closing phenylalanine or tryptophan. Each record gives: CDR3 protein, V gene, D gene. D genes are given only for firm matches.

cdr3_aa: ASSQNRQKLYSNQPQH; v_call: TRBV14; d_call: -
cdr3_aa: ASRRRPGTADYGYT; v_call: TRBV28; d_call: TRBD1
cdr3_aa: ASSPTTSGGAETQY; v_call: TRBV11-2; d_call: TRBD2
cdr3_aa: ASSAVSEVPANTEAF; v_call: TRBV18; d_call: -
cdr3_aa: ASSQSTGNNQPQH; v_call: TRBV3-1/TRBV3-2; d_call: -
cdr3_aa: ASSERGQSSYNEQF; v_call: TRBV2; d_call: TRBD1
cdr3_aa: ASSQAGGPNQPQH; v_call: TRBV4-1; d_call: TRBD1
cdr3_aa: ASSVNTEAF; v_call: TRBV28; d_call: -
cdr3_aa: ASSSFLGQRANYGYT; v_call: TRBV28; d_call: -
cdr3_aa: ASSPGGIPTNNSPLH; v_call: TRBV18; d_call: -
cdr3_aa: ASSRGLLFVNEKLF; v_call: TRBV19; d_call: -
cdr3_aa: ASSSSGGGRIDTQY; v_call: TRBV28; d_call: TRBD2
cdr3_aa: ASSLGLDTDTQY; v_call: TRBV4-2; d_call: -
cdr3_aa: ATSRDTGSPAYGYT; v_call: TRBV15; d_call: -
cdr3_aa: ASNGGSSGNTIY; v_call: TRBV19; d_call: -
cdr3_aa: ASRPRSGANTEAF; v_call: TRBV14; d_call: -